The clone carrying this TCR beta chain was detected once. The antigen is unknown. Germline V gives CDR1 SNHLY, CDR2 FYNNEI. V was cut by 0 bases and J by 2 bases, with 17 bases left in between. The CDR3 has 17 residues. This sample is drawn from a study of graft-versus-host responses after intestinal transplantation. Notes on the study in general: Peak GvH clone levels in circulation were associated with early post-transplant HvG declines. Detected in recipient marrow were GvH clones, some of which were first observed in ileum or blood.

The method was immunoSEQ multiplex PCR; TCRdb's version includes in-frame clones alone and lacks a portion of them. The sample includes roughly 29,000 clones, about 85% of them seen just once. The chain links TRBV2 to TRBJ2-7; TRBD1 or TRBD2 may be the D gene (5 bases each). The TCR sequence derives from a human patient who received an intestinal transplant, so some T cells may come from the graft donor. The source was PBMCs, collected 450 to 460 days after intestinal transplantation. DNA for the CDR3: TGTGCCAGCAGTGAAGCGCTTCGTAGTAGGGACGCCTACGAGCAGTACTTC. Residues: CASSEALRSRDAYEQYF.